Below, 21 T cell receptor beta chains from the same sample are listed, as sequenced in a study of cytomegalovirus exposure and HLA in healthy donors. The PCR employed 60 Vbeta primers together with 13 Jbeta primers. Assay used: immunoSEQ multiplex PCR; TCRdb lists only in-frame clones, some missing. The data hold 110,000 to 150,000 clones, with about four fifths observed a single time. The sequenced sample consisted of PBMCs. The source of these receptors is a male donor in good health and CMV-seronegative.

This chain uses TRBV7-9 with TRBJ1-3, with D perhaps matching TRBD1 (6 bases). The germline V gene has CDR1 SEHNR and CDR2 FQNEAQ (reference sequence). The germline V and J ends were trimmed by 1 base and 3 bases, with 10 bases remaining between them. The CDR3 is 15 amino acids. The CDR3 here is CASSLGGTLGNTIYF. CDR3 DNA: TGTGCCAGCAGCTTAGGGGGGACACTTGGAAACACCATATATTTT.

The chain uses TRBV6-5 and TRBJ2-3; TRBD1 is a possible D gene (6 bases). The CDR3 contains 13 residues. Germline V lookup: CDR1 MNHEY, CDR2 SVGAGI. Between the trimmed V and J ends, which lost 3 bases and 7 bases, there was a span of 11 bases. The CDR3 sequence is CASSYIRGYTQYF. CDR3 sequence (DNA): TGTGCCAGCAGTTATATCAGGGGATATACGCAGTATTTT.

The chain carries TRBV9 and TRBJ2-5; D unclear. The J call may be in error: the DNA end matches TRBJ2-7 better. Per germline, CDR1 SGDLS and CDR2 YYNGEE. The CDR3 consists of 14 residues. The CDR3 is CASSVEIRSDEQYF. CDR3 sequence (DNA): TGTGCCAGCAGCGTAGAAATCAGAAGCGACGAGCAGTACTTC.

Written as DNA, the CDR3 is TGTGCCAGCAGCGTAGGGCCATCGGGGGGCAATGAGCAGTTCTTC. Translated, it gives CASSVGPSGGNEQFF. The V call is TRBV9, the J call TRBJ2-1; the match to TRBD2 covers 7 bases. The CDR3 loop spans 15 amino acids. The ends lost 0 bases at V and 6 bases at J; junction bases unmatched: 6. The germline V gene encodes CDR1 SGDLS and CDR2 YYNGEE.

This clone was detected a few times. The chain joins TRBV5-1 to TRBJ2-7, with 7 bases identical to TRBD2. J was trimmed by 3 bases and V by 0 bases; bases with no gene match: 6. Germline loops: CDR1 SGHRS, CDR2 YFSETQ. CDR3 size: 15 residues. The CDR3 nucleotides read TGCGCCAGCAGCTTGGCCGGCGGGAGAAGCTACGAGCAGTACTTC. It is translated as CASSLAGGRSYEQYF.

The J gene is TRBJ1-2, the V gene TRBV25-1; D is undetermined. Germline V CDR1 and CDR2: MGHDK, SYGVNS. V lost 1 base and J 3 bases, leaving 12 bases between the germline ends. The CDR3 spans 15 residues. The CDR3 nucleotides are TGTGCCAGCAGTGAATTACGAGGGTACGACTATGGCTACACCTTC. Translated, it gives CASSELRGYDYGYTF.

The chain employs TRBV19 and TRBJ2-5, with 7 bases identical to TRBD2. CDR1 is LNHDA and CDR2 is SQIVND in the germline V gene (reference sequence). V lost 4 bases to trimming and J lost 5 bases; unmatched junction nucleotides: 4. The CDR3 sequence is 13 residues long. The CDR3 nucleotides are TGTGCCAGTAGTAGCGGGGGTTGGGAGACCCAGTACTTC. It is translated as CASSSGGWETQYF. Combining the CDR3 with reference TRBV19 and TRBJ2-5 gives the whole variable domain DGGITQSPKYLFRKEGQNVTLSCEQNLNHDAMYWYRQDPGQGLRLIYYSQIVNDFQKGDIAEGYSVSREKKESFPLTVTSAQKNPTAFYLCASSSGGWETQYFGPGTRLLVL.

The chain links TRBV25-1 to TRBJ2-6; 11 bases fit TRBD2. Germline V gene data show CDR1 as MGHDK and CDR2 as SYGVNS. The CDR3 totals 16 residues. The ends lost 9 bases at V and 4 bases at J; junction bases unmatched: 8. The CDR3 sequence: CASTSGGLGGANVLTF. DNA of the CDR3: TGTGCCAGTACTAGCGGGGGCTTGGGGGGGGCCAACGTCCTGACTTTC.

This chain uses TRBV19 with TRBJ1-2; the match to TRBD1 covers 11 bases. The CDR3 sequence is 14 residues long. CDR1 is LNHDA, CDR2 SQIVND, per germline (reference sequence). V shed 6 bases, J shed 4 bases, and the junction held 4 bases outside the gene matches. CDR3 coding DNA: TGTGCCAGTAGGGGGACAGGGGGGAGCTATGGCTACACCTTC. This translates into CASRGTGGSYGYTF.

The chain combines TRBV7-2 with TRBJ1-1; D gene ambiguous. The CDR3 sequence is 11 residues long. V was cut by 7 bases and J by 8 bases, with 11 bases left in between. Per the germline V gene, CDR1 is SGHTA and CDR2 is FQGNSA. The CDR3 bases are TGTGCCAGCACCGGCGGTATAGAAGCTTTCTTT. This codes for CASTGGIEAFF. Full variable domain (rest looked up from reference TRBV7-2 and TRBJ1-1): GAGVSQSPSNKVTEKGKDVELRCDPISGHTALYWYRQSLGQGLEFLIYFQGNSAPDKSGLPSDRFSAERTGGSVSTLTIQRTQQEDSAVYLCASTGGIEAFFGQGTRLTVV.

V and J are TRBV5-4 and TRBJ1-2; 9 nucleotides line up with TRBD1. V was clipped by 0 bases and J by 7 bases; unmatched bases: 10. Germline CDR1 SGHNT, CDR2 YYREEE (reference sequence). The CDR3 loop spans 16 amino acids. The CDR3 region is CASSLAITGGLTGYTF. The CDR3 DNA sequence: TGTGCCAGCAGCTTGGCCATAACAGGGGGCCTGACTGGCTACACCTTC.

Note on this clone: The sample carries other DNA sequences with the same CDR3. The CDR3 DNA reads TGCGCCAGCAGCTTAGGACTAGCGGGGGACACAGATACGCAGTATTTT. Translated, it gives CASSLGLAGDTDTQYF. The V gene is TRBV5-1, the J gene TRBJ2-3; 13 bases are shared with TRBD2. Germline V gene lookup returns CDR1 SGHRS and CDR2 YFSETQ. The CDR3 length is 16 residues. Trimming at V came to 2 bases and at J to 2 bases, leaving 2 bases not matched to a gene.

The chain links TRBV30 to TRBJ1-2; TRBD1 is a possible D gene (6 bases). V lost 2 bases, J lost 4 bases, and 8 bases lay in between. The germline gives CDR1 GTSNPN, CDR2 SVGIG (reference sequence). The CDR3 length is 12 residues. The CDR3 protein is CAWSQGSYGYTF. The CDR3 region has the DNA TGTGCCTGGAGTCAGGGGAGCTATGGCTACACCTTC. The whole variable domain, filled in from reference TRBV30 and TRBJ1-2, reads SQTIHQWPATLVQPVGSPLSLECTVEGTSNPNLYWYRQAAGRGLQLLFYSVGIGQISSEVPQNLSASRPQDRQFILSSKKLLLSDSGFYLCAWSQGSYGYTFGSGTRLTVV.

This chain joins TRBV13 and TRBJ1-2; TRBD1 matches at 7 bases. Germline V gene sequence: CDR1 PRHDT, CDR2 FYEKMQ (reference sequence). J gave up 2 bases and V 5 bases, and 8 bases lay outside the gene matches. The CDR3 loop spans 15 amino acids. The CDR3 protein is CASSVGQPVNYGYTF. CDR3 in DNA: TGTGCCAGCAGCGTGGGACAGCCAGTCAACTATGGCTACACCTTC.

This chain connects TRBV28 to TRBJ1-4; unclear D gene. Trimming removed 6 bases at V and 8 bases at J, with 19 bases between. CDR3 length: 15 amino acids. Germline V gene data show CDR1 as MDHEN and CDR2 as SYDVKM. CDR3 DNA sequence: TGTGCCAGCAGCCCCCCAGCGGCCCTAGGAGAAAAACTGTTTTTT. Translation gives CASSPPAALGEKLFF.

This clone was seen a handful of times. V gene TRBV11-2 combines with J gene TRBJ1-1; TRBD1 agrees at 9 bases. The ends lost 5 bases at V and 6 bases at J; junction bases unmatched: 10. The CDR3 has 15 amino acids. In germline, CDR1 is SGHAT, CDR2 FQNNGV. CDR3: CASSPRAGQGPEAFF. As DNA, the CDR3 is TGTGCCAGCAGCCCCCGCGCAGGACAGGGGCCTGAAGCTTTCTTT.

V gene TRBV2 combines with J gene TRBJ2-7; 7 nucleotides align to TRBD1. With 1 base clipped from V and 6 bases from J, the junction kept 6 bases outside the gene matches. The germline V gene has CDR1 SNHLY and CDR2 FYNNEI. The CDR3 is 14 amino acids. Written as DNA, the CDR3 is TGTGCCAGCAGTGAAGGGGCAGGGGGTGGCGAGCAGTACTTC. It encodes CASSEGAGGGEQYF.

V usage is TRBV25-1 and J usage is TRBJ2-7, with 7 bases identical to TRBD1. CDR3 length: 13 residues. J was trimmed by 4 bases and V by 6 bases; bases with no gene match: 6. Germline lookup yields CDR1 MGHDK and CDR2 SYGVNS. CDR3 in DNA: TGTGCCAGCAGAGACAGGGAGAGGTACGAGCAGTACTTC. Translation gives CASRDRERYEQYF.

The CDR3 loop is CATSRNDRDSQPQHF. The CDR3 DNA follows: TGTGCCACCAGCAGAAACGACAGGGATAGTCAGCCCCAGCATTTT. The chain employs TRBV15 and TRBJ1-5; TRBD1 matches at 7 bases. The CDR3 length is 15 residues. The V gene end was trimmed by 2 bases and the J gene end by 6 bases; junction bases not matched to a gene: 7. Germline values: CDR1 LNHNV, CDR2 YYDKDF (reference sequence).

This clone appeared a single time. V gene TRBV10-3 combines with J gene TRBJ2-7, with 10 bases that match TRBD1. Trimming cost V 5 bases and J 4 bases; bases outside gene matches: 5. This CDR3 has 14 residues. Looked up from germline, CDR1 is ENHRY and CDR2 is SYGVKD. Here the CDR3 DNA reads TGTGCCATCAGTCGGGACAGGGGATCTTACGAGCAGTACTTC. Translated, it gives CAISRDRGSYEQYF.

The CDR3 protein is CASRRTSNNEQFF. The CDR3 region has the DNA TGTGCCAGCAGACGGACTAGCAACAATGAGCAGTTCTTC. The V gene is TRBV6-1, the J gene TRBJ2-1; 8 positions match TRBD2. The germline V gene encodes CDR1 MNHNS and CDR2 SASEGT. V was pared by 6 bases and J by 5 bases, with 3 bases of the junction left unmatched. The CDR3 spans 13 residues.